Listed below are T cell receptor beta chains from one sample, sequenced in a study of blood T cell repertoires in COVID-19. The data were produced by immunoSEQ multiplex PCR, yet TCRdb's version contains in-frame clones alone and is incomplete. The sample has some 250,000 clones, around 90% seen once; the top ten hold around 0.8%. Sequenced input: peripheral blood. These receptors all stem from a woman aged 25-40 years with acute or convalescent COVID-19. Both conserved end residues are part of each CDR3. The D gene is left open where the match is weak. Only some rows state a clone size, as once, few, many or a class for expanded clones.

V,D,size,J,DNA,CDR3
TRBV6-4,NA,NA,TRBJ1-1,TGTGCCAGCAGGTTAACAGGGAGCACTGAAGCTTTCTTT,CASRLTGSTEAFF
TRBV4-3,TRBD2,NA,TRBJ2-1,TGCGCCAGCAGCCAAGTGTTTTCTAGCGGGAGCAATGAGCAGTTCTTC,CASSQVFSSGSNEQFF
TRBV19,NA,NA,TRBJ1-6,TGTGCCAGTAGTATATGGGAGAATAATTCACCCCTCCACTTT,CASSIWENNSPLHF
TRBV10-2,TRBD2,once,TRBJ2-7,TGCGCCAGCACCTTGACGGGGCTAGCGGGAGTCAAGGGCCACGAGCAGTACTTC,CASTLTGLAGVKGHEQYF
TRBV7-9,NA,NA,TRBJ2-1,TGTGCCAGCAGTCTGAATAAACTAGGTCTTGAGCAGTTCTTC,CASSLNKLGLEQFF
TRBV9,TRBD2,NA,TRBJ2-1,TGTGCCAGCAGCGTAGAGGCTGGCGGGAGGGCCAGGGGTGAGCAGTTCTTC,CASSVEAGGRARGEQFF
TRBV7-2,NA,NA,TRBJ2-1,TGTGCCAGCAGCTTAGCGAAGGGCGGGAACTACAATGAGCAGTTCTTC,CASSLAKGGNYNEQFF
TRBV28,TRBD2,NA,TRBJ2-1,TGTGCCAGCAGTTTCCCAGCGGGGGGGTCCAATGAGCAGTTCTTC,CASSFPAGGSNEQFF
TRBV9,NA,few,TRBJ2-2,TGTGCCAGCAGATTGGGACAAAACACCGGGGAGCTGTTTTTT,CASRLGQNTGELFF
TRBV6-5,NA,NA,TRBJ1-2,TGTGCCACCCACGAGGGCGCTAACTATGGCTACACCTTC,CATHEGANYGYTF
TRBV12-3/TRBV12-4,TRBD2,NA,TRBJ2-1,TGTGCCAGCGGACTAGCGGTCTACAATGAGCAGTTCTTC,CASGLAVYNEQFF
TRBV10-1,NA,once,TRBJ2-3,TGCGCCAGCAGTGAGTCGGGTGGGAGTGGGACAGATACGCAGTATTTT,CASSESGGSGTDTQYF
TRBV18,TRBD1,NA,TRBJ2-1,TGTGCCAGCTCATCGACTACAGGGGGAGTCTACAATGAGCAGTTCTTC,CASSSTTGGVYNEQFF
TRBV4-3,NA,NA,TRBJ2-7,TGCGCCAGCAGCCAAGACGCCTTTAACGCAGGGGGGTCCTACGAGCAGTACTTC,CASSQDAFNAGGSYEQYF
TRBV11-2,NA,NA,TRBJ1-1,TGTGCCAGCAGCTCAGTTTTGGTGAACAGGAACACTGAAGCTTTCTTT,CASSSVLVNRNTEAFF
TRBV18,TRBD1,NA,TRBJ2-7,TGTGCCAGCTCACCAGAGAAAGGGGGCGCGTACGAGCAGTACTTC,CASSPEKGGAYEQYF
TRBV6-5,NA,NA,TRBJ2-2,TGTGCCAGCTTTAGTCATGGCGGCGTGCCCGGGGAGCTGTTTTTT,CASFSHGGVPGELFF
TRBV7-9,TRBD1,NA,TRBJ1-2,TGTGCCAGCGGGACAGGATACTATGGCTACACCTTC,CASGTGYYGYTF
TRBV29-1,NA,NA,TRBJ1-1,TGCAGCGTGGGAGCCTATACTGAAGCTTTCTTT,CSVGAYTEAFF
TRBV2,TRBD1,NA,TRBJ1-2,TGTGCCAGCAGTGTACTGTTAGGACAGGGGTATTATGGCTACACCTTC,CASSVLLGQGYYGYTF